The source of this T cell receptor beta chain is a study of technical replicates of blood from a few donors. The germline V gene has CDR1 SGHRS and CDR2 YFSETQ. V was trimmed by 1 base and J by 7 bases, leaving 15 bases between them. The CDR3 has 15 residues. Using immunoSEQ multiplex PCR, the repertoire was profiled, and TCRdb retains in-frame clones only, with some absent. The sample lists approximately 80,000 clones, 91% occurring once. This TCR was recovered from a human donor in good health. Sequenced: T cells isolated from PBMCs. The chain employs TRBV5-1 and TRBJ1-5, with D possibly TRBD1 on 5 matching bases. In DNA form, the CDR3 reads TGCGCCAGCAGCTTGACGGGGGAAGGAGGACAGCCCCAGCATTTT. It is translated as CASSLTGEGGQPQHF. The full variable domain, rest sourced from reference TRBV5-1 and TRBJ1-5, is KAGVTQTPRYLIKTRGQQVTLSCSPISGHRSVSWYQQTPGQGLQFLFEYFSETQRNKGNFPGRFSGRQFSNSRSEMNVSTLELGDSALYLCASSLTGEGGQPQHFGDGTRLSIL.